These 15 T cell receptor beta chains came from one sample sequenced in a study of radiotherapy plus CTLA-4 blockade in lung cancer. The table came from immunoSEQ multiplex PCR; TCRdb's copy has only in-frame clones and leaves some out. Of approximately 80,000 clones detected, approximately 80% appear once; the ten largest clones hold approximately 0.73%. The specimen was peripheral blood, collected from a patient treated with radiotherapy plus ipilimumab. Source of these receptors: a human donor with non-small cell lung cancer who had stable disease on radiotherapy plus ipilimumab.

This chain links TRBV30 with TRBJ1-5; D uncertain. This CDR3 is 14 amino acids long. V gave up 0 bases and J gave up 4 bases, with 10 bases separating them. Germline lookup yields CDR1 GTSNPN and CDR2 SVGIG (reference sequence). For the CDR3, the DNA is TGTGCCTGGAGTGTAAACGGACGAAATCAGCCCCAGCATTTT. Residues: CAWSVNGRNQPQHF.

This chain links TRBV6-5 with TRBJ1-5; unclear D gene. Trimming left V 5 bases short and J 3 bases short, with 5 bases between. Germline-derived CDR1 and CDR2 are MNHEY and SVGAGI. The CDR3 is 12 residues long. CDR3 nucleotides: TGTGCCAGCAGTGAGATCAATCAGCCCCAGCATTTT. It encodes CASSEINQPQHF.

The V call is TRBV11-2, the J call TRBJ2-3; 8 nucleotides align to TRBD1. The CDR3 has 15 amino acids. The trim removed 4 bases at V and 3 bases at J, leaving 6 bases unmatched. Germline V CDR1 and CDR2: SGHAT, FQNNGV. For the CDR3, the DNA is TGTGCCAGCAGCTCGAGGACAGGGAATACAGATACGCAGTATTTT. Its protein product is CASSSRTGNTDTQYF.

The chain employs TRBV6-1 and TRBJ1-1; tentatively, D is TRBD1 (6 bases). Germline loops: CDR1 MNHNS, CDR2 SASEGT. The CDR3 spans 14 residues. Trimming left V 6 bases short and J 1 base short, with 12 bases between. The CDR3 DNA follows: TGTGCCAGCAGCCAGACAGGAGGGAACACTGAAGCTTTCTTT. It codes for CASSQTGGNTEAFF.

As for this clone: This sample also contains other DNA sequences that code for the same CDR3. The gene calls are TRBV11-2 and TRBJ1-1; no firm D call. Trimming pared 6 bases from V and 5 bases from J, leaving 10 bases between. CDR3 length: 12 residues. In germline, CDR1 is SGHAT, CDR2 FQNNGV. The CDR3 bases are TGTGCCAGCAGTCTAGTCGGTACTGAAGCTTTCTTT. Translating gives CASSLVGTEAFF.

This chain links TRBV6-1 with TRBJ2-7; D is ambiguous. The length of the CDR3 is 12 residues. Germline values: CDR1 MNHNS, CDR2 SASEGT. V was cut by 10 bases and J by 4 bases, with 14 bases left in between. The CDR3 bases are TGTGCCACCCGACACTTCGGGTACGAGCAGTACTTC. It is translated as CATRHFGYEQYF.

The chain employs TRBV29-1 and TRBJ1-2, with a weak D call TRBD1 (5 bases). The CDR3 contains 13 residues. V gave up 5 bases and J gave up 8 bases, with 18 bases separating them. The V gene's germline CDR1 is SQVTM and CDR2 ANQGSEA. Here the CDR3 reads CSVSPGTAGGYTF. As DNA, the CDR3 is TGCAGCGTTTCGCCGGGGACCGCCGGCGGCTACACCTTC.

This rearrangement joins TRBV2 to TRBJ1-5; TRBD1 agrees at 9 bases. Germline V gene data show CDR1 as SNHLY and CDR2 as FYNNEI. This CDR3 spans 16 amino acids. Unmatched junction bases numbered 9, after V lost 3 bases and J lost 6 bases. The CDR3 sequence is CASSERGTGYSQPQHF. The CDR3 DNA reads as TGTGCCAGCAGTGAGAGAGGGACAGGGTATAGTCAGCCCCAGCATTTT. The complete variable domain, with remaining parts taken from reference TRBV2 and TRBJ1-5, reads EPEVTQTPSHQVTQMGQEVILRCVPISNHLYFYWYRQILGQKVEFLVSFYNNEISEKSEIFDDQFSVERPDGSNFTLKIRSTKLEDSAMYFCASSERGTGYSQPQHFGDGTRLSIL.

V gene TRBV5-1 combines with J gene TRBJ2-1; TRBD1 is a possible D gene (6 bases). V lost 3 bases to trimming and J lost 6 bases, with 10 bases between them. Germline V gene lookup returns CDR1 SGHRS and CDR2 YFSETQ. The CDR3 totals 13 residues. The CDR3 loop is CASSSLGGNEQFF. The CDR3 bases are TGCGCCAGCAGCTCACTAGGGGGCAATGAGCAGTTCTTC.

The chain uses TRBV30 and TRBJ1-2; D is undetermined. The CDR3 totals 13 residues. Looked up from germline, CDR1 is GTSNPN and CDR2 is SVGIG (reference sequence). The V and J ends lost 1 base and 1 base respectively, with 7 bases between them. The CDR3 loop reads CAWSAGRNYGYTF. The CDR3 DNA is TGTGCCTGGAGTGCAGGACGTAACTATGGCTACACCTTC.

The chain combines TRBV11-2 with TRBJ2-2; D is uncertain. CDR1 is SGHAT and CDR2 is FQNNGV in the germline V gene. The V and J ends lost 1 base and 5 bases respectively, with 8 bases between them. The CDR3 consists of 14 residues. CDR3 nucleotides: TGTGCCAGCAGCTTAGCGGGTAGGACCGGGGAGCTGTTTTTT. Protein: CASSLAGRTGELFF.

The chain links TRBV11-3 to TRBJ2-7; TRBD2 might be the D (5 bases). Germline CDR1 reads SGHNT; CDR2 reads YENEEA. The V and J ends lost 4 bases and 1 base respectively, with 17 bases between them. The CDR3 is 16 amino acids. The CDR3 reads CASSSTQWTPSYEQYF. The CDR3 nucleotides read TGTGCCAGCAGCTCCACACAGTGGACTCCTTCCTACGAGCAGTACTTC. Based on the CDR3 plus reference TRBV11-3 and TRBJ2-7, the full variable domain is EAGVVQSPRYKIIEKKQPVAFWCNPISGHNTLYWYLQNLGQGPELLIRYENEEAVDDSQLPKDRFSAERLKGVDSTLKIQPAELGDSAVYLCASSSTQWTPSYEQYFGPGTRLTVT.

The V gene is TRBV29-1, the J gene TRBJ1-3, with TRBD1 matching over 8 bases. V lost 5 bases and J lost 2; bases outside the gene matches: 2. This CDR3 region has 13 residues. Germline CDR1 and CDR2: SQVTM and ANQGSEA. CDR3: CSVQQGAGNTIYF. The CDR3 DNA follows: TGCAGCGTTCAACAGGGGGCTGGAAACACCATATATTTT. The complete variable domain, with remaining parts taken from reference TRBV29-1 and TRBJ1-3, reads SAVISQKPSRDICQRGTSLTIQCQVDSQVTMMFWYRQQPGQSLTLIATANQGSEATYESGFVIDKFPISRPNLTFSTLTVSNMSPEDSSIYLCSVQQGAGNTIYFGEGSWLTVV.

J is TRBJ2-2 and V is TRBV5-1; 7 nucleotides match TRBD1. Losses at the gene ends were 8 bases for V and 2 bases for J; bases not matched to a gene: 9. Germline V gene sequence: CDR1 SGHRS, CDR2 YFSETQ. This CDR3 contains 15 residues. CDR3 in amino acids: CASKPGTVNTGELFF. CDR3 DNA sequence: TGCGCCAGTAAGCCCGGGACAGTAAACACCGGGGAGCTGTTTTTT.

In DNA, the CDR3 is TGTGCCAGCAGCGAAATTAATGAGCAGTTCTTC. Its translation: CASSEINEQFF. The chain is built from TRBV6-8 and TRBJ2-1; D remains unclear. This CDR3 is built from 11 residues. With 6 bases removed from V and 7 bases from J, the gap between germline ends came to 7 bases. The germline V gene has CDR1 MNHGY and CDR2 SAAAGT.